This record covers a single TCR beta chain. This entry belongs to a study of control samples from healthy donors and cancer patients. The table came from immunoSEQ multiplex PCR; TCRdb's copy has only in-frame clones and leaves some out. The profile shows about 130,000 clones, around 93% of them singletons. The CDR3 has 14 residues. The V gene end was trimmed by 3 bases and the J gene end by 5 bases; junction bases not matched to a gene: 3. Looked up from germline, CDR1 is SGHVS and CDR2 is FQNEAQ. This chain uses TRBV7-8 with TRBJ2-5, with 10 nucleotides matching TRBD2. This TCR derives from a man aged 18 to 35 in good health. Source material: blood. The DNA for the CDR3 is TGTGCCAGCAGCTTGGTGACTAGCGGGGAGACCCAGTACTTC. This encodes CASSLVTSGETQYF.